One and the same sample provided the 11 T cell receptor beta chains below, sequenced in a study of T cells after somatic rescue of genetic block. Assay used: immunoSEQ multiplex PCR; TCRdb lists only in-frame clones, some missing. Among 80,000 to 100,000 clones listed, 75% to 90% were seen once. Sequencing used peripheral blood mononuclear cells (PBMCs). The receptor source for this set is a woman aged 18-30 years.

This clone appeared a single time. The V call is TRBV9, the J call TRBJ2-1, with D possibly being TRBD2 (5 bases). Per the germline V gene, CDR1 is SGDLS and CDR2 is YYNGEE. The CDR3 extends over 13 amino acids. V lost 3 bases and J lost 7, with 11 bases in between. CDR3 amino acids: CASSEGDLNEQFF. CDR3 DNA sequence: TGTGCCAGCAGCGAGGGAGACCTAAATGAGCAGTTCTTC.

The chain links TRBV5-4 to TRBJ2-7; 9 bases map to TRBD2. Trimming cost V 4 bases and J 4 bases; bases outside gene matches: 9. This CDR3 region has 15 residues. Germline V lookup: CDR1 SGHNT, CDR2 YYREEE (reference sequence). The CDR3: CASSPRAGGPYEQYF. The CDR3 bases are TGTGCCAGCAGCCCTCGGGCGGGAGGGCCGTACGAGCAGTACTTC.

V and J are TRBV28 and TRBJ2-7, with D tentatively TRBD2 (5 bases). Looked up from germline, CDR1 is MDHEN and CDR2 is SYDVKM. The CDR3 is made up of 12 amino acids. The V end lost 8 bases, the J end lost 0 bases, and 8 bases lay between the germline ends. The CDR3 region has the DNA TGTGCCAGCGGAGGAGCCTCCTACGAGCAGTACTTC. Protein: CASGGASYEQYF.

V usage is TRBV18 and J usage is TRBJ1-5, with D uncertain. CDR3 length: 12 residues. The V gene lost 4 bases and the J gene lost 7 bases, with 8 bases spanning the gap. CDR1 and CDR2 from the germline V gene are KGHSH and LQKENI. CDR3 loop: CASSLPNQPQHF. The CDR3 DNA reads TGTGCCAGCTCACTACCTAACCAGCCCCAGCATTTT.

The J gene is TRBJ2-2, the V gene TRBV14; 16 positions match TRBD2. Germline V gene lookup returns CDR1 SGHDN and CDR2 FVKESK. The CDR3 is 16 residues long. The junction had 6 bases not matched to a gene; V was cut back by 4 bases and J by 10 bases. DNA for the CDR3: TGTGCCAGCAGCCGAGGGACTAGCGGGAGGGCGGCGGAGCTGTTTTTT. It yields the protein CASSRGTSGRAAELFF.

The CDR3: CASSGDRSLYNEQFF. In nucleotides, the CDR3 is TGTGCCAGCAGCGGGGACAGGTCACTCTACAATGAGCAGTTCTTC. J is TRBJ2-1 and V is TRBV9; TRBD1 aligns across 8 bases. The CDR3 loop spans 15 amino acids. Trimming at V came to 3 bases and at J to 3 bases, leaving 5 bases not matched to a gene. In germline, CDR1 is SGDLS, CDR2 YYNGEE. Using reference TRBV9 and TRBJ2-1 for the parts outside the CDR3, the full variable domain is DSGVTQTPKHLITATGQRVTLRCSPRSGDLSVYWYQQSLDQGLQFLIQYYNGEERAKGNILERFSAQQFPDLHSELNLSSLELGDSALYFCASSGDRSLYNEQFFGPGTRLTVL.

The genes are TRBV21-1 and TRBJ1-2; the table gives TRBD1 as D, unverified against the DNA. TRBV21-1 is termed a pseudogene. The CDR3 covers 18 residues. The CDR3 reads CASSASWDDRGQDYGYTF. The CDR3 bases are TGTGCCAGCAGCGCCTCGTGGGACGACAGGGGGCAAGACTATGGCTACACCTTC.

The chain joins TRBV2 to TRBJ2-7; TRBD1 aligns across 8 bases. V lost 6 bases to trimming and J lost 3 bases; unmatched junction nucleotides: 7. CDR1 SNHLY and CDR2 FYNNEI come from the germline V gene. There are 14 residues in the CDR3. The CDR3 spells CASRTRTGNYEQYF. In nucleotides, the CDR3 is TGTGCCAGCAGGACCAGGACAGGGAACTACGAGCAGTACTTC.

The rearrangement uses TRBV27 and TRBJ1-2, with 9 nucleotides matching TRBD1. Germline CDR1 and CDR2: MNHEY and SMNVEV (reference sequence). V lost 6 bases, J lost 2 bases, and 4 bases stayed unmatched. The CDR3 spans 14 residues. DNA for the CDR3: TGTGCCAGCAGGCGGACAGGGGAGAACTATGGCTACACCTTC. As protein: CASRRTGENYGYTF.

The chain joins TRBV18 to TRBJ1-1, with 7 bases that match TRBD1. Germline trimming cut 4 bases from V and 8 bases from J; bases unmatched to any gene: 4. Germline CDR1 is KGHSH and CDR2 is LQKENI. This CDR3 has 12 amino acids. CDR3 sequence: CASSLGTDEAFF. The CDR3 bases are TGTGCCAGCTCACTAGGGACAGACGAAGCTTTCTTT.

In DNA form, the CDR3 reads TGCGCCAGCACCAAGCCAGGGGCGGGAAATGAAAAACTGTTTTTT. Protein: CASTKPGAGNEKLFF. The chain employs TRBV4-1 and TRBJ1-4; weak D call: TRBD1 (6 bases). V gave up 7 bases and J gave up 5 bases, with 17 bases separating them. The CDR3 spans 15 residues. In germline, CDR1 is MGHRA, CDR2 YSYEKL.